These T cell receptor beta chains were read from a single sample in a study of siplizumab effects on memory and regulatory T cells. The protocol was immunoSEQ multiplex PCR, while the TCRdb copy is restricted to in-frame clones and leaves out a portion. This sample has some 110,000 clones, with roughly 92% found just once. Sequenced sample: Tregs sorted from blood. The receptors derive from a human donor in good health. Each CDR3 is given with its conserved first and last residue. The D gene is left open where the match is weak. Clone size is given for some rows only: seen once, a few or many times, or a class if the clone is expanded.

clone_size: NA
v_call: TRBV10-3
j_call: TRBJ2-2
d_call: TRBD2
cdr3_aa: CAISEEGGPYGELFF
cdr3_nt: TGTGCCATCAGTGAAGAGGGAGGGCCATACGGGGAGCTGTTTTTT

clone_size: NA
v_call: TRBV15
j_call: TRBJ1-1
d_call: NA
cdr3_aa: CATRRGETEAFF
cdr3_nt: TGTGCCACCCGTCGAGGGGAGACTGAAGCTTTCTTT

clone_size: NA
v_call: TRBV7-9
j_call: TRBJ2-5
d_call: NA
cdr3_aa: CASSPRMLKETQYF
cdr3_nt: TGTGCCAGCAGCCCCCGCATGCTAAAAGAGACCCAGTACTTC

clone_size: NA
v_call: TRBV20-1
j_call: TRBJ1-2
d_call: NA
cdr3_aa: CSARLGDGYTF
cdr3_nt: TGCAGTGCTAGGTTGGGTGACGGCTACACCTTC

clone_size: NA
v_call: TRBV7-2
j_call: TRBJ2-5
d_call: TRBD2
cdr3_aa: CASSLRSSGGYQETQYF
cdr3_nt: TGTGCCAGCAGCTTAAGGTCCAGCGGGGGGTACCAAGAGACCCAGTACTTC

clone_size: NA
v_call: TRBV30
j_call: TRBJ1-2
d_call: NA
cdr3_aa: CACRDPYHYGYTF
cdr3_nt: TGTGCCTGCCGGGACCCGTATCACTATGGCTACACCTTC

clone_size: NA
v_call: TRBV5-6
j_call: TRBJ2-7
d_call: NA
cdr3_aa: CASSLAAGAGEQYF
cdr3_nt: TGTGCCAGCAGCTTGGCGGCGGGGGCGGGCGAGCAGTACTTC

clone_size: NA
v_call: TRBV5-1
j_call: TRBJ2-1
d_call: NA
cdr3_aa: CASSLDFPSSYNEQFF
cdr3_nt: TGCGCCAGCAGCCTGGACTTCCCGAGCTCCTACAATGAGCAGTTCTTC

clone_size: NA
v_call: TRBV5-1
j_call: TRBJ1-4
d_call: TRBD1
cdr3_aa: CASSVTGAFYEKLFF
cdr3_nt: TGCGCCAGCAGCGTAACAGGGGCTTTTTATGAAAAACTGTTTTTT

clone_size: NA
v_call: TRBV19
j_call: TRBJ2-5
d_call: NA
cdr3_aa: CASSIGRQETQYF
cdr3_nt: TGTGCCAGTAGTATAGGAAGACAAGAGACCCAGTACTTC

clone_size: NA
v_call: TRBV9
j_call: TRBJ2-7
d_call: NA
cdr3_aa: CASSVGPTTYEQYF
cdr3_nt: TGTGCCAGCAGCGTTGGACCTACTACCTACGAGCAGTACTTC

clone_size: NA
v_call: TRBV2
j_call: TRBJ2-4
d_call: NA
cdr3_aa: CASGKLAKNIQYF
cdr3_nt: TGTGCCAGCGGAAAGCTAGCCAAAAACATTCAGTACTTC

clone_size: NA
v_call: TRBV29-1
j_call: TRBJ1-3
d_call: NA
cdr3_aa: CSVEENLGNTIYF
cdr3_nt: TGCAGCGTTGAGGAGAACCTTGGAAACACCATATATTTT

clone_size: once
v_call: TRBV25-1
j_call: TRBJ1-2
d_call: TRBD1
cdr3_aa: CASSEVEGQGDGYTF
cdr3_nt: TGTGCCAGCAGTGAAGTCGAGGGACAGGGGGACGGCTACACCTTC

clone_size: few
v_call: TRBV9
j_call: TRBJ2-2
d_call: NA
cdr3_aa: CASSVGLNTGELFF
cdr3_nt: TGTGCCAGCAGCGTAGGTCTGAACACCGGGGAGCTGTTTTTT

clone_size: NA
v_call: TRBV9
j_call: TRBJ1-4
d_call: NA
cdr3_aa: CASSQRGVTNEKLFF
cdr3_nt: TGTGCCAGCAGCCAAAGGGGGGTCACTAATGAAAAACTGTTTTTT

clone_size: NA
v_call: TRBV9
j_call: TRBJ1-3
d_call: NA
cdr3_aa: CASSYRSGASGNTIYF
cdr3_nt: TGTGCCAGCAGCTACAGGAGTGGGGCCTCTGGAAACACCATATATTTT

clone_size: NA
v_call: TRBV18
j_call: TRBJ2-6
d_call: NA
cdr3_aa: CASSRGSGANVLTF
cdr3_nt: TGTGCCAGCTCACGGGGCTCTGGGGCCAACGTCCTGACTTTC

clone_size: once
v_call: TRBV15
j_call: TRBJ1-2
d_call: NA
cdr3_aa: CATSRDSHGYTF
cdr3_nt: TGTGCCACCAGCAGAGATAGTCATGGCTACACCTTC

clone_size: few
v_call: TRBV2
j_call: TRBJ1-6
d_call: NA
cdr3_aa: CASSRDGGPLHF
cdr3_nt: TGTGCCAGCAGCAGGGACGGGGGACCCCTCCACTTT

clone_size: NA
v_call: TRBV9
j_call: TRBJ2-7
d_call: NA
cdr3_aa: CASSGEGQSFSYEQYF
cdr3_nt: TGTGCCAGCAGCGGGGAAGGACAGTCGTTCTCCTACGAGCAGTACTTC

clone_size: NA
v_call: TRBV4-1
j_call: TRBJ2-5
d_call: NA
cdr3_aa: CASSQAGGGGARETQYF
cdr3_nt: TGCGCCAGCAGCCAAGCAGGCGGAGGGGGGGCCCGGGAGACCCAGTACTTC

clone_size: NA
v_call: TRBV6-1
j_call: TRBJ1-5
d_call: NA
cdr3_aa: CASRIVSPQPQHF
cdr3_nt: TGTGCCAGCAGGATCGTATCCCCTCAGCCCCAGCATTTT

clone_size: NA
v_call: TRBV5-5
j_call: TRBJ1-5
d_call: TRBD1
cdr3_aa: CASSLVGGRNQPQHF
cdr3_nt: TGTGCCAGCAGCTTGGTAGGGGGCCGCAATCAGCCCCAGCATTTT

clone_size: NA
v_call: TRBV5-1
j_call: TRBJ1-2
d_call: NA
cdr3_aa: CASSLTISRGVPGGYTF
cdr3_nt: TGCGCCAGCAGCTTGACCATCTCGCGGGGGGTCCCAGGGGGCTACACCTTC

clone_size: NA
v_call: TRBV5-1
j_call: TRBJ1-1
d_call: NA
cdr3_aa: CASSLPRTVGGEAFF
cdr3_nt: TGCGCCAGCAGCCTACCACGGACAGTGGGGGGTGAAGCTTTCTTT

clone_size: NA
v_call: TRBV30
j_call: TRBJ2-3
d_call: NA
cdr3_aa: CAWSVQPDTQYF
cdr3_nt: TGTGCCTGGAGTGTCCAGCCGGATACGCAGTATTTT

clone_size: once
v_call: TRBV19
j_call: TRBJ2-3
d_call: NA
cdr3_aa: CASSTGGRIYTDTQYF
cdr3_nt: TGTGCCAGTAGCACCGGAGGACGGATCTACACAGATACGCAGTATTTT

clone_size: NA
v_call: TRBV4-1
j_call: TRBJ1-2
d_call: NA
cdr3_aa: CASSHGVGVNYGYTF
cdr3_nt: TGCGCCAGCAGCCATGGGGTGGGGGTCAACTATGGCTACACCTTC

clone_size: NA
v_call: TRBV30
j_call: TRBJ1-1
d_call: NA
cdr3_aa: CAWSIQFEAFF
cdr3_nt: TGTGCCTGGAGTATCCAGTTCGAAGCTTTCTTT

clone_size: NA
v_call: TRBV6-5
j_call: TRBJ1-1
d_call: NA
cdr3_aa: CASLPGRGLNTEAFF
cdr3_nt: TGTGCCAGCCTGCCAGGGAGGGGCCTGAACACTGAAGCTTTCTTT

clone_size: NA
v_call: TRBV6-1
j_call: TRBJ1-3
d_call: NA
cdr3_aa: CASSDGAGIVPGNTIYF
cdr3_nt: TGTGCCAGCAGTGATGGTGCAGGGATCGTCCCTGGAAACACCATATATTTT

clone_size: NA
v_call: TRBV18
j_call: TRBJ1-2
d_call: NA
cdr3_aa: CASSSTGDYGYTF
cdr3_nt: TGTGCCAGCTCATCTACAGGAGACTATGGCTACACCTTC

clone_size: NA
v_call: TRBV2
j_call: TRBJ2-7
d_call: NA
cdr3_aa: CATDRKSSYEQYF
cdr3_nt: TGTGCCACCGACAGGAAAAGCTCCTACGAGCAGTACTTC

clone_size: NA
v_call: TRBV29-1
j_call: TRBJ1-1
d_call: NA
cdr3_aa: CSAAGNREEAEAFF
cdr3_nt: TGCAGCGCCGCGGGCAACAGGGAGGAGGCTGAAGCTTTCTTT

clone_size: NA
v_call: TRBV6-6
j_call: TRBJ1-4
d_call: NA
cdr3_aa: CARPRGGEEKLFF
cdr3_nt: TGTGCCCGTCCTAGGGGCGGAGAGGAAAAACTGTTTTTT

clone_size: few
v_call: TRBV4-2
j_call: TRBJ1-1
d_call: NA
cdr3_aa: CASSQQHNMNTEAFF
cdr3_nt: TGTGCCAGCAGCCAACAGCATAACATGAACACTGAAGCTTTCTTT

clone_size: NA
v_call: TRBV5-1
j_call: TRBJ2-7
d_call: NA
cdr3_aa: CASSRSADWGEQYF
cdr3_nt: TGCGCCAGCAGCCGCTCCGCCGACTGGGGAGAGCAGTACTTC

clone_size: NA
v_call: TRBV7-2
j_call: TRBJ2-1
d_call: NA
cdr3_aa: CASSLDPSSYNEQFF
cdr3_nt: TGTGCCAGCAGCTTAGACCCGAGCTCCTACAATGAGCAGTTCTTC

clone_size: NA
v_call: TRBV9
j_call: TRBJ2-2
d_call: NA
cdr3_aa: CASSPRITNSGELFF
cdr3_nt: TGTGCCAGCAGCCCACGGATTACGAACTCCGGGGAGCTGTTTTTT

clone_size: NA
v_call: TRBV15
j_call: TRBJ2-7
d_call: NA
cdr3_aa: CATSSRQGPAEQYF
cdr3_nt: TGTGCCACCAGCAGCAGACAAGGCCCAGCCGAGCAGTACTTC

clone_size: NA
v_call: TRBV9
j_call: TRBJ2-5
d_call: NA
cdr3_aa: CASSEPEETQYF
cdr3_nt: TGTGCCAGCAGCGAACCCGAAGAGACCCAGTACTTC